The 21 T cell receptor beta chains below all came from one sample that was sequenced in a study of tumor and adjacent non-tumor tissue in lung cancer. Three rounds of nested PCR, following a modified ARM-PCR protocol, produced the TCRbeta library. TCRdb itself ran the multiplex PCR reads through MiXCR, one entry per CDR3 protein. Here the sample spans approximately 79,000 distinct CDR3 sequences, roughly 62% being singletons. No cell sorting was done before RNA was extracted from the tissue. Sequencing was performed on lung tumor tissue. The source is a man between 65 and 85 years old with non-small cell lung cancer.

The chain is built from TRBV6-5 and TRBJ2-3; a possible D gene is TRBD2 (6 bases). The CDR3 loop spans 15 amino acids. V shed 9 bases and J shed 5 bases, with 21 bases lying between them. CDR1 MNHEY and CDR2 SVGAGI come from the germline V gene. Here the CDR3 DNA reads TGTGCCAGGAGCCCCCTTGTGACTAGAGAAGATACGCAGTATTTT. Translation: CARSPLVTREDTQYF.

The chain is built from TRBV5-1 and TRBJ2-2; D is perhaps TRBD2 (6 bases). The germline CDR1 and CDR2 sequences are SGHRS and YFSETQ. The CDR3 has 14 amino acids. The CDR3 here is CTSGLGGNTGELFF. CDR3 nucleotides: TGCACAAGCGGCTTGGGGGGGAACACCGGGGAGCTGTTTTTT. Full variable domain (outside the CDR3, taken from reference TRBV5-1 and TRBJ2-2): KAGVTQTPRYLIKTRGQQVTLSCSPISGHRSVSWYQQTPGQGLQFLFEYFSETQRNKGNFPGRFSGRQFSNSRSEMNVSTLELGDSALYLCTSGLGGNTGELFFGEGSRLTVL.

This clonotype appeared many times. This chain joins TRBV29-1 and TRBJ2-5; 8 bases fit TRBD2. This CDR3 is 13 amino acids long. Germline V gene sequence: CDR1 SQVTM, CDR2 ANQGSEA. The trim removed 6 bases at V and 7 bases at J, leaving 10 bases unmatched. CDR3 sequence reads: CSVVRTSWRTQYF. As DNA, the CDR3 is TGCAGCGTGGTTCGGACTAGCTGGCGGACCCAGTACTTC.

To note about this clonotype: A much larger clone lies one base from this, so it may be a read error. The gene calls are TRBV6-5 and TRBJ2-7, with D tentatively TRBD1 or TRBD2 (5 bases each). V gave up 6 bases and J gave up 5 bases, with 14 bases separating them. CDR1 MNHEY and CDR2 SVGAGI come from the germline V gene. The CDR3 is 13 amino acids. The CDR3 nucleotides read TGTGCCAGCAGCCTGGAGATGGGGGACGAGCAGTACTTC. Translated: CASSLEMGDEQYF.

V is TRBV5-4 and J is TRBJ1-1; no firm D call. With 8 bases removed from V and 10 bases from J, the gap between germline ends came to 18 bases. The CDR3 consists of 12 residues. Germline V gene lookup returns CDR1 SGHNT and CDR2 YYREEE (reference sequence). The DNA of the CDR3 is TGTGCCAGTTTTCAGGTGAACACCGCAGCTTTCTTT. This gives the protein CASFQVNTAAFF.

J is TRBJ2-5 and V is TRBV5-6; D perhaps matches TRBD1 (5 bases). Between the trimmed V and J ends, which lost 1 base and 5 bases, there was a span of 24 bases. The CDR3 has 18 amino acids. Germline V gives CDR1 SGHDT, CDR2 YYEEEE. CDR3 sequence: CASSLYTKGALLQETQYF. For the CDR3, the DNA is TGTGCCAGCAGCTTGTACACGAAAGGGGCCCTCCTCCAGGAGACCCAGTACTTC.

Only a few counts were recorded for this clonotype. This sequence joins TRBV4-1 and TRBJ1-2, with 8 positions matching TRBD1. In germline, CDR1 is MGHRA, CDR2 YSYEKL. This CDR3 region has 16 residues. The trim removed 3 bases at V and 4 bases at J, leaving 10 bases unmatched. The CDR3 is CASSHATGQGLYGYTF. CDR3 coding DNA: TGCGCCAGCAGCCATGCCACTGGACAGGGCCTCTATGGCTACACCTTC.

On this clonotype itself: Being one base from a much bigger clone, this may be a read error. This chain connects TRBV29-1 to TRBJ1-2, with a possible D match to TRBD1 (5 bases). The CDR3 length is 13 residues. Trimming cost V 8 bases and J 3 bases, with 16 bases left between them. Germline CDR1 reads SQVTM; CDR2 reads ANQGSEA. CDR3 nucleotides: TGCAGCTTTGTTTCGGGGCGGGACTATGGCTACACCTTC. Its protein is CSFVSGRDYGYTF. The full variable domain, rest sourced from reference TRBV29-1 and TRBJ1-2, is SAVISQKPSRDICQRGTSLTIQCQVDSQVTMMFWYRQQPGQSLTLIATANQGSEATYESGFVIDKFPISRPNLTFSTLTVSNMSPEDSSIYLCSFVSGRDYGYTFGSGTRLTVV.

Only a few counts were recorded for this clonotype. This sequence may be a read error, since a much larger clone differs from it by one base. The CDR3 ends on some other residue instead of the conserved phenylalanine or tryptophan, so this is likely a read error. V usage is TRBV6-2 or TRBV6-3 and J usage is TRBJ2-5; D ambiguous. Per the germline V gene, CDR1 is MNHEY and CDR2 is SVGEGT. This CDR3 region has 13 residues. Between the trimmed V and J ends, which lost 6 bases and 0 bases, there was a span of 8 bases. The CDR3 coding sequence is TGTGCCAGCAGGTTCGGGTACCAAGAGACCCAGTACCTC. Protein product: CASRFGYQETQYL.

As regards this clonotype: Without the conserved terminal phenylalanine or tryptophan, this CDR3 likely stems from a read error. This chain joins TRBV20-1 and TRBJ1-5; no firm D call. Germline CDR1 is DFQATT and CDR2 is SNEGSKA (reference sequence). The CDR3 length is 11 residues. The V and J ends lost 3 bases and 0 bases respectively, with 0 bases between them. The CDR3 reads CSASSNQPQHY. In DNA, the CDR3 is TGCAGTGCTAGTAGCAATCAGCCCCAGCATTAT.

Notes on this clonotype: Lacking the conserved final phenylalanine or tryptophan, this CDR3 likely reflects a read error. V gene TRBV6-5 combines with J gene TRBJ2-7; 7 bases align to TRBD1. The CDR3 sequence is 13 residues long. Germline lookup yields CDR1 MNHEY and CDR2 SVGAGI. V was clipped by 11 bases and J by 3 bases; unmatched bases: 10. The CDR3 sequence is CACGQRDSYEQYI. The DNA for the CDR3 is TGTGCCTGCGGGCAACGGGACAGCTACGAGCAGTACATC.

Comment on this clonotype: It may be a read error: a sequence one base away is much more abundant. CDR3 coding DNA: TGCGCCAGTCGGGGGGTCAGGGCGGAAGAGACCCAGTACTTC. It translates to CASRGVRAEETQYF. V is TRBV10-2 and J is TRBJ2-5, with TRBD2 matching 7 bases. V lost 9 bases to trimming and J lost 3 bases; unmatched junction nucleotides: 10. CDR1 WSHSY and CDR2 SAAADI come from the germline V gene. This CDR3 spans 14 amino acids.

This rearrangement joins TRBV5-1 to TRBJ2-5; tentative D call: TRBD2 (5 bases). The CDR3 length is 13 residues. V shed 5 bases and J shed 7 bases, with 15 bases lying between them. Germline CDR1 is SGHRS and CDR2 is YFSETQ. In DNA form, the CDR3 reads TGCGCCAGCAGTTTAGACCTGGCGGGGACCCAGTACTTC. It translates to CASSLDLAGTQYF.

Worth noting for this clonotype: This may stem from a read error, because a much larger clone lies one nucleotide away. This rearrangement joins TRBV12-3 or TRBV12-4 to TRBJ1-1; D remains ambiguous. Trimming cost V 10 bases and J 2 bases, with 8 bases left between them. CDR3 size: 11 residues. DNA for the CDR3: TGTGCCACGCGTTTCAACACTGAAGCTTTCTTT. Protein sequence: CATRFNTEAFF.

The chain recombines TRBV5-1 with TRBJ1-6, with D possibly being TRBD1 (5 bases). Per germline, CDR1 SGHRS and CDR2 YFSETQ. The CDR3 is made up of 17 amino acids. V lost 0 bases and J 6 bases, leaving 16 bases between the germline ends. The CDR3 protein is CASSLGLPGRINSPLHF. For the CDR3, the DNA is TGCGCCAGCAGCTTGGGTCTACCGGGACGGATTAATTCACCCCTCCACTTT.

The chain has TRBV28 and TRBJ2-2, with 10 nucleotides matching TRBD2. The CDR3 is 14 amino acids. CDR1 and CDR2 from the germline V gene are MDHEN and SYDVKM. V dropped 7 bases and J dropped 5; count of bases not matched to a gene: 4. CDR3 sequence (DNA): TGTGCCAGCAACATAGCGGGAGGTACCGGGGAGCTGTTTTTT. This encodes CASNIAGGTGELFF.

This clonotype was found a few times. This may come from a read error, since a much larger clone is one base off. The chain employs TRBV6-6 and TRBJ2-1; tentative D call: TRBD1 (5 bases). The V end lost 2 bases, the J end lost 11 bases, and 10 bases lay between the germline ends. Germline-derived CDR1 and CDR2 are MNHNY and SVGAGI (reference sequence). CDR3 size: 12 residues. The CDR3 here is CASSYPWGKQFF. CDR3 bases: TGTGCCAGCAGTTACCCGTGGGGCAAGCAGTTCTTC.

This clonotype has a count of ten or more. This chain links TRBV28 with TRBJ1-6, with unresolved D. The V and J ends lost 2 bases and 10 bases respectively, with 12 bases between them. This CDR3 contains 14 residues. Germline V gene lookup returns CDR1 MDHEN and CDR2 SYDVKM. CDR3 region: CASSLALGGSPLHF. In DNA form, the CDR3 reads TGTGCCAGCAGTTTAGCCCTGGGCGGCTCACCCCTCCACTTT.

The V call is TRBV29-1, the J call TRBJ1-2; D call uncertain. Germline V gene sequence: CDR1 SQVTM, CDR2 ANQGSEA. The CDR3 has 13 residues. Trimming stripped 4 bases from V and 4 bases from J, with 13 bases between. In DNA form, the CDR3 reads TGCAGCGTTGCCCTAACATGGTCCTATGGCTACACCTTC. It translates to CSVALTWSYGYTF. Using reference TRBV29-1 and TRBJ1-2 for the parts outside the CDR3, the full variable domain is SAVISQKPSRDICQRGTSLTIQCQVDSQVTMMFWYRQQPGQSLTLIATANQGSEATYESGFVIDKFPISRPNLTFSTLTVSNMSPEDSSIYLCSVALTWSYGYTFGSGTRLTVV.

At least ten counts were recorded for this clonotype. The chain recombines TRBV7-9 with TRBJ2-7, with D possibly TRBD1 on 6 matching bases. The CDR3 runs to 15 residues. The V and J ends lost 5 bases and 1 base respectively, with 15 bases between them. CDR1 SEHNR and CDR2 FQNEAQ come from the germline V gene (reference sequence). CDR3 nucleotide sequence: TGTGCCAGCAGCCCGACAGGCTCGAGGTCCTACGAGCAGTACTTC. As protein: CASSPTGSRSYEQYF. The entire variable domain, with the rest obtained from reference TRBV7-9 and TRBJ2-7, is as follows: DTGVSQNPRHKITKRGQNVTFRCDPISEHNRLYWYRQTLGQGPEFLTYFQNEAQLEKSRLLSDRFSAERPKGSFSTLEIQRTEQGDSAMYLCASSPTGSRSYEQYFGPGTRLTVT.

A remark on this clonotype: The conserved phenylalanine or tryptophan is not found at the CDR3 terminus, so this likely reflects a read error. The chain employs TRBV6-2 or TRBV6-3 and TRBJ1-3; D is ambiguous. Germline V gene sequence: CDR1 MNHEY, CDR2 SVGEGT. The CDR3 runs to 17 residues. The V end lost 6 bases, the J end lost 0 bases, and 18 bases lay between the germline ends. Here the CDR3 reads CASSRAWNAYSGNTIYS. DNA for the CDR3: TGTGCCAGCAGCCGAGCCTGGAACGCTTACTCTGGAAACACCATATATTCT.